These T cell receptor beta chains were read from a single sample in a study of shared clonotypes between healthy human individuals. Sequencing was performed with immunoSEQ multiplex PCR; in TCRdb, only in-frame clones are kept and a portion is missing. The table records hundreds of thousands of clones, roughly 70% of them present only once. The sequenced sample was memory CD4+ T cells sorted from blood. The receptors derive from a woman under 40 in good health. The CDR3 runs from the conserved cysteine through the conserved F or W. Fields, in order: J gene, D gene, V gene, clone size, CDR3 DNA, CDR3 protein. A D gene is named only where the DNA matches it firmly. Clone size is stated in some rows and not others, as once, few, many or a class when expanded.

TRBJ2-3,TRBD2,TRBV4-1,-,TGCGCCAGCAGCCGCGCAATACCGGGACTAGCGGGAGGGATAGATACGCAGTATTTT,CASSRAIPGLAGGIDTQYF
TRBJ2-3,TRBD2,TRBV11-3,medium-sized,TGTGCCAGCAGCAATAGCCTCCTAGCGGGGGACACAGATACGCAGTATTTT,CASSNSLLAGDTDTQYF
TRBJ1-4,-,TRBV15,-,TGTGCCACCAGCAGATATCGCGGGACAATAGGTGAAAAACTGTTTTTT,CATSRYRGTIGEKLFF
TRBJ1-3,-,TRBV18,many,TGTGCCAGCTCACCACCTGTGTATTCTGGAAACACCATATATTTT,CASSPPVYSGNTIYF
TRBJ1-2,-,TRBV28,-,TGTGCCAGCGGACGACTTAACTATGGCTACACCTTC,CASGRLNYGYTF
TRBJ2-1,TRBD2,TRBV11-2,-,TGTGCCAGCAGCCCCCGGCCTAGCGGTCGCTACTACAATGAGCAGTTCTTC,CASSPRPSGRYYNEQFF
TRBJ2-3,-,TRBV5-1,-,TGCGCCAGCAGCGTAGCACAGGGCTCAAGCACAGATACGCAGTATTTT,CASSVAQGSSTDTQYF
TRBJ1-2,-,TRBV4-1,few,TGCGCCAGCAGCCGCACCCAGACTTTGGGACACCTTAACTATGGCTACACCTTC,CASSRTQTLGHLNYGYTF
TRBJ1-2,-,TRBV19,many,TGTGCCAGTAGAAAGGGACGGCGAGTCGGCTATGGCTACACCTTC,CASRKGRRVGYGYTF
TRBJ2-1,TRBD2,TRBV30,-,TGTGCCTGGAGACCGGGACTAGTCTACAATGAGCAGTTCTTC,CAWRPGLVYNEQFF
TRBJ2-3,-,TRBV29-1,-,TGCAGCGTTGAGGGTCGGAGTACTAGCACAGATACGCAGTATTTT,CSVEGRSTSTDTQYF
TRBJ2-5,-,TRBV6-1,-,TGTGCCAGCAGTGAATTTAAGGGGGGGGAGACCCAGTACTTC,CASSEFKGGETQYF
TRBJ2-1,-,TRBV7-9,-,TGTGCCAGCAGCCCCAGTGGGGCAAGATCCGGCAATGAGCAGTTCTTC,CASSPSGARSGNEQFF
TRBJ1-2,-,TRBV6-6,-,TGTGCCAGCAGTCCCTCAGATGGCTACACCTTC,CASSPSDGYTF
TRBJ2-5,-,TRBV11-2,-,TGTGCCAGCAGCCAGTTGTCGGGTGTGGAGACCCAGTACTTC,CASSQLSGVETQYF
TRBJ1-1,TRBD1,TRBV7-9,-,TGTGCCAGCAGACCAACCGGGACAGGGAGTCTTAGAGGGGACACTGAAGCTTTCTTT,CASRPTGTGSLRGDTEAFF
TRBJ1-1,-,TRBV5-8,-,TGTGCCAGCAGCTTGTTCACTGAAGCTTTCTTT,CASSLFTEAFF
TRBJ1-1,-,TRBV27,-,TGTGCCAGCAGTTTGCACCCCCGAGCCACTGAAGCTTTCTTT,CASSLHPRATEAFF
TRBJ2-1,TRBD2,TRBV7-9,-,TGTGCCAGCAGCCAAGATAGCGGGAGACGACCCTACAATGAGCAGTTCTTC,CASSQDSGRRPYNEQFF
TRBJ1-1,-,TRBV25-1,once,TGTGCCAGCAGTGAATCGAGCACGAACACTGAAGCTTTCTTT,CASSESSTNTEAFF
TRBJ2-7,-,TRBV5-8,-,TGTGCCAGCAGCTTTCTACACGAGCAGTACTTC,CASSFLHEQYF
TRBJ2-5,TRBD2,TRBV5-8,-,TGTGCCAGCAGTTTAGCGGGAGCGCAGGAGACCCAGTACTTC,CASSLAGAQETQYF
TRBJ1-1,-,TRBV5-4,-,TGTGCCAGCAGCTCCTTACTGACGACAGTGAACACTGAAGCTTTCTTT,CASSSLLTTVNTEAFF
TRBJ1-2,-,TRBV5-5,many,TGTGCCAGCAGCTCACTTAGGACGGAAAATGTTTATGGCTACACCTTC,CASSSLRTENVYGYTF
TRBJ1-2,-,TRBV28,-,TGTGCCAGCACCTCGTTAGGGGGGTATGGCTACACCTTC,CASTSLGGYGYTF
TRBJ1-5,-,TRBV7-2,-,TGTGCCAGCAGCTTACGGGATACAGCCGGGCAGCCCCAGCATTTT,CASSLRDTAGQPQHF
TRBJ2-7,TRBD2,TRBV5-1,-,TGCGCCAGCAGCCCCCAGGGGAGCGGGAGTTACGAGCAGTACTTC,CASSPQGSGSYEQYF
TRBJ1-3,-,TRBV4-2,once,TGTGCCAGCAGCCAAGATTGGGTAAACTCTGGAAACACCATATATTTT,CASSQDWVNSGNTIYF
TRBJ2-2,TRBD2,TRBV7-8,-,TGTGCCAGCAGCTTAGCGAGGACTAGCGGGAGTTTGGGCACCGGGGAGCTGTTTTTT,CASSLARTSGSLGTGELFF
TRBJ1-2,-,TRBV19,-,TGTGCCAGTAGTATAGACGGGACAATGGACTATGGCTACACCTTC,CASSIDGTMDYGYTF
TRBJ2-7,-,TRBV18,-,TGTGCCAGCTCACCCGGGACCCAAAGTCTGGGATACGAGCAGTACTTC,CASSPGTQSLGYEQYF
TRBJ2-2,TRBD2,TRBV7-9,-,TGTGCCAGCAGCTCCGGGGGGGGCGACACCGGGGAGCTGTTTTTT,CASSSGGGDTGELFF
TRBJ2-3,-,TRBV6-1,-,TGTGCCATAAGCGGGAGCACAGATACGCAGTATTTT,CAISGSTDTQYF
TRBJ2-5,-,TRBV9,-,TGTGCCAGCAGCGTAGAAAACTCCTGGGGGACCCAGTACTTC,CASSVENSWGTQYF
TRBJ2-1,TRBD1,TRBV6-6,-,TGTGCCAGCAGTTACTCATTGACAGGGGACAATGAGCAGTTCTTC,CASSYSLTGDNEQFF
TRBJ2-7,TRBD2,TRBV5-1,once,TGCGCCAGCAGCTACCTGACTAGCGGGAAGACCTACGAGCAGTACTTC,CASSYLTSGKTYEQYF
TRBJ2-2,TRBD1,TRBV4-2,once,TGTGCCAGCAGCCGACGTACTACAGGGGCTAACACCGGGGAGCTGTTTTTT,CASSRRTTGANTGELFF
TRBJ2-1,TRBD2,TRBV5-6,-,TGTGCCAGCAGCAGAGGGGAACTAGCGGGAGGGGGCAATGAGCAGTTCTTC,CASSRGELAGGGNEQFF
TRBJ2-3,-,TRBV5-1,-,TGCGCCAGCAGCTTGGGGACAGCCCTCGGCACAGATACGCAGTATTTT,CASSLGTALGTDTQYF
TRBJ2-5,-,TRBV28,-,TGTGCCAGCACGCAGGCAGAGACCCAGTACTTC,CASTQAETQYF
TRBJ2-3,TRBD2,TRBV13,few,TGTGCCAGCAGCTTGATCCCCGGGACTAGCGCTACAGATACGCAGTATTTT,CASSLIPGTSATDTQYF
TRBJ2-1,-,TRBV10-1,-,TGCGCCAGCAGTGTTAACAGTTTGGATGAGCAGTTCTTC,CASSVNSLDEQFF
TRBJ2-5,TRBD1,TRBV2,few,TGTGCCAGCAGTGATGGCGTAGGGGGCGGCGAGACCCAGTACTTC,CASSDGVGGGETQYF
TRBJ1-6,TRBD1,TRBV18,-,TGTGCCAGCTCACAGCAGGGGGCAACTTCACCCCTCCACTTT,CASSQQGATSPLHF
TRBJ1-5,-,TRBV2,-,TGTGCCAGCAGACAGGGATCCGGCAATCAGCCCCAGCATTTT,CASRQGSGNQPQHF
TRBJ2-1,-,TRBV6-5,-,TGTGCCAGCGGGTCCTCGCTCCTCCTACAGTTCTTC,CASGSSLLLQFF
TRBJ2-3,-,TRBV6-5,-,TGTGCCAGGGACTGGGCAGATACGCAGTATTTT,CARDWADTQYF
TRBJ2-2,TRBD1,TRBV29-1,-,TGCAGCGTTGAAGAGGGACAGGGGGGACCCGGGGAGCTGTTTTTT,CSVEEGQGGPGELFF
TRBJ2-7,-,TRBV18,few,TGTGCCAGCTCACCTGGACTGGGGATCAAGGGCGAGCAGTACTTC,CASSPGLGIKGEQYF
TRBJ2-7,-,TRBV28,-,TGTGCCAGCGGACACTACGAGCAGTACTTC,CASGHYEQYF
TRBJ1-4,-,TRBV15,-,TGTGCCACCAGCCGAACACCTAATGAAAAACTGTTTTTT,CATSRTPNEKLFF
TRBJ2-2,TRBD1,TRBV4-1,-,TGCGCCAGCAGCCGTCCCTGGGGACAGGGAACCGGGGAGCTGTTTTTT,CASSRPWGQGTGELFF
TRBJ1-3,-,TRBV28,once,TGTGCCAGCAGTTTTGGGGGTAACGGAAACACCATATATTTT,CASSFGGNGNTIYF
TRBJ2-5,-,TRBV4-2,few,TGTGCCAGCAGCCTTGACAGCTCTCCCTCCCAGTACTTC,CASSLDSSPSQYF
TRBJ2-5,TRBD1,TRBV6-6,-,TGTGCCAGCAGTCCACGGACAGGGGGTAAAGAGACCCAGTACTTC,CASSPRTGGKETQYF
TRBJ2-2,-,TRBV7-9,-,TGTGCCAGCAGCCAGTTCGACAGTCCCACCGGGGAGCTGTTTTTT,CASSQFDSPTGELFF
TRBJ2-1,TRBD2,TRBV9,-,TGTGCCAGCAGCGAGGGACTAGCGTCGCACAATGAGCAGTTCTTC,CASSEGLASHNEQFF
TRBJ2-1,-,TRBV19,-,TGTGCCAGTAGTTCGGGACGGATGGAGTACAATGAGCAGTTCTTC,CASSSGRMEYNEQFF
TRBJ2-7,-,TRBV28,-,TGTGCCAGCAGTCACGGGGGCGGCCAGTCCTACGAGCAGTACTTC,CASSHGGGQSYEQYF